Given below is one T cell receptor beta chain in context. Its antigen is not known. CD4+CD25+CD127- Tregs, CD4+CD25- non-Tregs, CD4 and CD8 cells were sorted. This record belongs to a study of Tregs in tolerant kidney transplant recipients. Study-wide points: The most relevant donor-specific Treg TCRbeta repertoire apparently came from expansion with activated donor B cells.

Trimming pared 0 bases from V and 7 bases from J, leaving 12 bases between. CDR1 is SGHNT and CDR2 is YYREEE in the germline V gene (reference sequence). This CDR3 is 14 amino acids long. Libraries were prepared by immunoSEQ multiplex PCR; TCRdb keeps only in-frame clonotypes and omits some of them. Among approximately 65,000 clones listed, 84% were seen once. The gene calls are TRBV5-4 and TRBJ2-3; perhaps D is TRBD1 or TRBD2 (5 bases each). The source of this sequence is a human donor in good health. The sequenced sample was CD4+ T cells from blood. CDR3 nucleotide sequence: TGTGCCAGCAGCTTGGGCAGGGAGTTGAATACGCAGTATTTT. Encoded protein: CASSLGRELNTQYF.